What follows are 8 T cell receptor beta chains derived from one specimen sequenced in a study of T cell repertoires in cytomegalovirus infection. TCRdb re-derived calls from the reads in MiXCR, one entry per CDR3 protein. This sample carries about 360,000 distinct CDR3 sequences, around a sixth of them seen once, and the ten largest clones take around 9.3%. Input material: PBMCs. These receptor sequences come from a human donor in good health (CMV status not recorded). Some clones in this sample may be carry-over from other donors' samples.

This clonotype was found a few times. The rearrangement joins TRBV5-8 to TRBJ2-4; unclear D gene. The V gene lost 4 bases and the J gene lost 6 bases, with 14 bases spanning the gap. The CDR3 is 14 amino acids. CDR1 SGHTS and CDR2 YDEGEE come from the germline V gene. The CDR3 DNA follows: TGTGCCAGCAGCCGCCCCCCCCGACGAAACATTCAGTACTTC. This sequence encodes CASSRPPRRNIQYF.

This clonotype was detected ten times or more. The chain uses TRBV7-8 and TRBJ2-7; 8 positions match TRBD1. With V trimmed by 5 bases and J by 3 bases, 3 bases remained unmatched. CDR3 size: 13 residues. The V gene's germline CDR1 is SGHVS and CDR2 FQNEAQ. Written as DNA, the CDR3 is TGTGCCAGCAGCCCACAGGGGGGCTACGAGCAGTACTTC. Its translation is CASSPQGGYEQYF.

This clonotype was observed many times. The chain uses TRBV7-2 and TRBJ2-1, with 12 positions matching TRBD2. V trimming: 2 bases; J trimming: 7 bases; junction bases outside the gene matches: 9. Per germline, CDR1 SGHTA and CDR2 FQGNSA. This CDR3 comprises 17 residues. As DNA, the CDR3 is TGTGCCAGCAGCTTAATGGAGCTAGCGGGAGGGCCGAATGAGCAGTTCTTC. Encoded protein: CASSLMELAGGPNEQFF.

This clonotype was seen a handful of times. This rearrangement joins TRBV12-3 or TRBV12-4 to TRBJ1-3; 8 bases fit TRBD1. This CDR3 comprises 16 residues. The V segment lost 2 bases and the J segment 1 base; nucleotides outside the gene matches: 4. The CDR3 nucleotides read TGTGCCAGCAGTTTACAGGGGGCGAATTCTGGAAACACCATATATTTT. Its protein is CASSLQGANSGNTIYF.

This clonotype has ten or more counts. This chain joins TRBV7-6 and TRBJ2-3; D gene unclear. There are 14 residues in the CDR3. Trimming stripped 2 bases from V and 3 bases from J, with 9 bases between. Germline values: CDR1 SGHVS, CDR2 FNYEAQ. The CDR3 protein is CASSLTVSTDTQYF. CDR3 DNA sequence: TGTGCCAGCAGCTTAACTGTCTCAACAGATACGCAGTATTTT.

This clonotype appeared many times. The chain combines TRBV4-3 with TRBJ1-6; 9 positions match TRBD1. The CDR3 is 15 residues long. V shed 4 bases and J 10 bases; nucleotides not matched to a gene: 8. Germline CDR1 is LGHNA and CDR2 is YSLEER. Here the CDR3 DNA reads TGCGCCAGCAGCCTTCGGGGACAGGGTCAATCACCCCTCCACTTT. This gives the protein CASSLRGQGQSPLHF.

There are a few counts of this clonotype. The chain is built from TRBV27 and TRBJ2-5; D remains unclear. CDR3 length: 16 residues. V was cut by 1 base and J by 3 bases, with 15 bases left in between. Germline V gives CDR1 MNHEY, CDR2 SMNVEV (reference sequence). CDR3 DNA: TGTGCCAGCAGTTTATTGGGTAGGGAACAAGAAGAGACCCAGTACTTC. It codes for CASSLLGREQEETQYF.

This clonotype has only a few counts. This chain connects TRBV11-2 to TRBJ1-3; D uncertain. This CDR3 spans 15 amino acids. Germline assignment: CDR1 SGHAT and CDR2 FQNNGV. Trimming shortened V by 5 bases and J by 4 bases, and 15 bases separated the two germline ends. The CDR3 nucleotides read TGTGCCAGCAGCCACCGGCCGCAGTCGGGAAACACCATATATTTT. It encodes CASSHRPQSGNTIYF. The whole variable domain, remainder taken from reference TRBV11-2 and TRBJ1-3, is EAGVAQSPRYKIIEKRQSVAFWCNPISGHATLYWYQQILGQGPKLLIQFQNNGVVDDSQLPKDRFSAERLKGVDSTLKIQPAKLEDSAVYLCASSHRPQSGNTIYFGEGSWLTVV.